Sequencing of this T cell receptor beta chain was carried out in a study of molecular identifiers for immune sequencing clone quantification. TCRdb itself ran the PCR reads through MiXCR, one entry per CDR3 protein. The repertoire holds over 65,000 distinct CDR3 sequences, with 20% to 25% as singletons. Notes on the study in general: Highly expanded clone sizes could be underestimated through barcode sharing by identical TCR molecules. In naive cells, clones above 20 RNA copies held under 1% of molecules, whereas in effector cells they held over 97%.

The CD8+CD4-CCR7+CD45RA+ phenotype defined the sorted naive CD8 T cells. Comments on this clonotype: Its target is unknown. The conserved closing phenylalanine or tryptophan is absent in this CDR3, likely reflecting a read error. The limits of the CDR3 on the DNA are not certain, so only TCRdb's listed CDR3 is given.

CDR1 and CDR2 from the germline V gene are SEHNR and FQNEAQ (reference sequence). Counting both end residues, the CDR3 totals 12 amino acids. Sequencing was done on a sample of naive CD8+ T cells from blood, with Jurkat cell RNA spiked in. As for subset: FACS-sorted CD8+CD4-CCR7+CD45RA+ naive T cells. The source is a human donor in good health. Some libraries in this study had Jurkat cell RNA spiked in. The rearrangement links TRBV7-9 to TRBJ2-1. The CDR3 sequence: CASSSRSNEQFL.